This T cell receptor (beta chain) originates from a study of CD8 T cells in Susac syndrome. Study-level information: Susac syndrome patients were untreated, on corticosteroids with some adding intravenous immunoglobulin, or on intravenous immunoglobulin only.

This clonotype was seen only once. Its specificity is not known. RNA, at about 0.45 to 1 ug, was reverse transcribed with random hexamers. In TCRdb, the immunoSEQ multiplex PCR reads were re-called with MiXCR into one record per CDR3 protein. The sample lists around 170,000 distinct CDR3 sequences, around 95% occurring once. The study, taken as a whole, reports: The study conceded that relatively few individuals underwent its TCR sequencing and HLA analysis.

Patients with Susac syndrome met diagnostic criteria defined recently for definite or probable disease. TEMRA cells were FACS-enriched and CD8+ and CD4+ T cells negatively isolated. V lost 3 bases and J 7 bases, leaving 15 bases between the germline ends. Germline-derived CDR1 and CDR2 are ENHRY and SYGVKD. The CDR3 totals 14 residues. Source material: CD4+ T cells from PBMCs. The chain employs TRBV10-3 and TRBJ1-2; maybe TRBD1 (5 bases). The receptor comes from a human donor with Susac syndrome. CDR3 in amino acids: CAISENQGLIGYTF. In nucleotides, the CDR3 is TGTGCCATCAGTGAAAACCAGGGACTCATTGGCTACACCTTC.